This entry features one T cell receptor (beta chain) sequence. What this receptor recognizes is not known. No clone much larger than this one lies a single base away; base qualities are absent. The germline V and J ends show losses of 4 bases and 5 bases respectively, and no gene match explains 4 bases of the junction. The germline V gene (reference sequence) yields LNHDA for CDR1 and SQIVND for CDR2. The CDR3 starts with the cysteine, ends with the phenylalanine, and has 14 residues. Left in the record is the CDR3 DNA by itself, 42 bases read in frame from the first base. The data originate from a study of blood T cell repertoires in COVID-19 (dated by TCRdb to about 2020). Broadly, across the study: The collaborator samples originated in the United States, Italy and Spain and spanned the acute and convalescent phases of COVID-19. The material from the prospective study consisted of cDNA or gDNA derived from T cells, B-cell-depleted T cells, or PBMCs. Subjects who had been exposed to COVID-19, were actively infected with it, or had recovered from it provided the deeply sampled blood TCRbeta repertoires that made up the dataset. The repertoires were released in a freely available public database meant as a resource for research on the immune response to SARS-CoV-2. The samples were drawn from two sources: the first 160 participants of the ongoing ImmuneRACE study, and 1,200 or so subjects contributed by 6 global collaborators. Sample metadata almost always included a de-identified subject ID, COVID-19 status, age in years and sex. Where HLA class I and class II types were available, the types were taken from metadata supplied by the sample provider, not from assay-based typing.

Paper-wide results and their limitations: The amount of clinical and demographic metadata varied by source and participant and was provided uncurated.

TCRbeta CDR3 regions were amplified from genomic DNA using the immunoSEQ Assay, a bias-controlled multiplex PCR. The authors' pipeline ran thus. Nucleated cell counts per sample were estimated from amplification of reference gene primers within the assay. To quantify the absolute abundance of each unique TCRbeta CDR3 rearrangement, sequence reads were collapsed and filtered. For each sample, productive Simpson clonality was calculated as the square root of Simpson's diversity index across productive rearrangements. This immuneACCESS table, as held by TCRdb, lists in-frame sequences with V and J called but not all clones. Of the missing ones, under half trace to an unresolved V gene in checked studies; the others have no known cause. V, J and clone size were drawn from that table, and D and trimming were deduced from the DNA. The sample table lists under 500,000 clones, about 90% of them with a count of one. 1.5% to 2% of the sample belongs to the ten largest clones.

In the prospective study, participants were about 18 to 95 years old, resided in 25 or so geographic areas of the United States, and were enrolled through a virtual design. Cohort assignment in the prospective study relied on participant-reported clinical history from a screening survey and a study questionnaire. In the prospective study, whole blood, serum and a nasopharyngeal or oropharyngeal swab were collected from each participant by mobile phlebotomists. Additional blood draws and questionnaires over a roughly two-month period could optionally be provided by prospective study participants. Before DNA extraction, blood samples from the prospective study were shipped at room temperature or frozen.

Sample: PBMCs or T cells enriched from blood (not recorded which). This sequence originates from a woman between 18 and 29 years old with acute COVID-19. The chain is made from TRBV19 and TRBJ2-1; 8 nucleotides in the junction match TRBD2. The DNA is TGTGCCAGTAGTAAGCGCGGGGGGCACAATGAGCAGTTCTTC. Its product reads: CASSKRGGHNEQFF.